Sequencing of this T cell receptor (beta chain) was carried out in a study of T-cell memory formation after mild COVID-19 (dated by TCRdb to the early 2020s). As for the study more broadly: Most TCR sequence clusters were specific to one of the two donors. In a couple of donors, T-cell clones that expanded and contracted after mild COVID-19 were followed by sequencing TCRalpha and TCRbeta repertoires longitudinally. The cohort was made up of two young adult volunteers, one female and one male, who were previously healthy. Points the paper makes about the study in general: Whether the second-wave clones peaking on day 37 were SARS-CoV-2 specific was not confirmed. Clones that contracted from day 15 to 85 showed balanced CD4/CD8 phenotypes, whereas a second wave of clones that expanded from day 15 to 37 leaned towards CD4+. Some responding clones were detected in pre-infection memory, suggesting pre-existing cross-reactive memory T cells joined the SARS-CoV-2 response. The study included only a couple of mild cases, and larger cohorts that include severe cases with pre-infection samples were judged to be necessary. Contracting CD4+ clones were located mainly in the CM and EM memory subsets, whereas CD8+ clones were found to be enriched in EMRA.

The reads were generated on an Illumina NovaSeq 6000. Using 5'RACE with constant-segment primers, TCRalpha and TCRbeta cDNA libraries were constructed, with sample barcodes and unique molecular identifiers added in the process. Trizol reagent was used to extract RNA from every sample. The libraries were amplified in two PCR steps, and the second step added a second sample barcode and Illumina TruSeq adapters. Libraries were sequenced on an Illumina NovaSeq with 2 x 150 bp paired-end reads. The original pipeline was this. Reads were demultiplexed and collapsed into UMI-guided consensus sequences with migec v1.2.7. Using mixcr v2.1.11, UMI consensuses were aligned to TRA and TRB V and J templates and then assembled into clonotypes. Expanded or contracted clonotypes were those called significant by both edgeR and NoisET, with noise models trained on biological replicates. edgeR calls used a false discovery rate-adjusted p below 0.01 and a log2 fold-change threshold of 1. PCA with hierarchical clustering of max-normalized trajectories of the 1000 most abundant clonotypes was used as exploratory dynamics analysis. The CD4 or CD8 phenotype of responding clones was assigned using the separately sequenced CD4+ and CD8+ repertoires. TCRdb itself trimmed the public reads at Q25 with fastp, ran MiXCR and retained productive beta chains. Each record represents a unique CDR3 protein, reported with the most common genes and DNA among its rows. TCRdb, not the authors, supplied the V and J calls. Within this sample are 6,500 to 8,500 distinct CDR3 sequences, with around 32% of them counted one time only. The top ten clones comprise less than 70% of the sample.

This clonotype appeared many times. The antigen this receptor binds is unknown. There are no base qualities to consult, and no much larger clone falls within one base. PBMCs were isolated by Ficoll-Paque density gradient centrifugation. Taken from the germline V gene (reference sequence), the CDR1 and CDR2 loops are LGHDT and YNNKEL. The CDR3 runs 18 amino acids, cysteine and phenylalanine included. The only DNA kept is the CDR3, 54 bases in frame from the first base. At the junction V is shortened by 4 bases and J by 5 bases; bases outside the gene matches: 16. The TCR comes from an adult woman who had mild COVID-19 (a few samples of this study predate the infection). The sample titles of this study are shuffled in the database, so cell type and time point are left out; the donor was told from shared clones. The sample was PBMCs or a T cell subset sorted from them (not recorded which). The chain joins TRBV3-1 to TRBJ1-1; 10 bases in the middle match TRBD1. The DNA is as follows: TGTGCCAGCAGCCCACATGGGACAGGGGACACCCTTTTGACTGAAGCTTTCTTT. It encodes CASSPHGTGDTLLTEAFF.